One sample yielded the 25 T cell receptor beta chains listed below, sequenced in a study of blood T cell repertoires in COVID-19. Method: immunoSEQ multiplex PCR; TCRdb's copy keeps in-frame clones and lacks some. Of roughly 30,000 clones listed, about 85% are singletons. The sequencing sample was made of peripheral blood. These receptors were obtained from a human donor with acute or convalescent COVID-19. The donor label of this sample is uncertain.

CDR3: CASSSTGELFF. Written as DNA, the CDR3 is TGTGCCAGCAGCTCCACCGGGGAGCTGTTTTTT. The V call is TRBV12-3 or TRBV12-4, the J call TRBJ2-2; D is uncertain. Trimming left V 6 bases short and J 4 bases short, with 3 bases between. The CDR3 loop spans 11 amino acids.

As DNA, the CDR3 is TGTGCCAGCAGCACAGGGCCCCCTGGAAACACCATATATTTT. It specifies CASSTGPPGNTIYF. This chain joins TRBV11-3 and TRBJ1-3; TRBD1 is a possible D gene (6 bases). The CDR3 loop spans 14 amino acids. Germline V gene sequence: CDR1 SGHNT, CDR2 YENEEA. Trimming pared 5 bases from V and 2 bases from J, leaving 10 bases between.

The chain has TRBV6-5 and TRBJ1-3, with D possibly matching TRBD1 (6 bases). CDR3 size: 13 residues. V was cut by 6 bases and J by 4 bases, with 10 bases left in between. From germline, CDR1 is MNHEY and CDR2 SVGAGI. CDR3 protein: CASSSGTGNTIYF. Written as DNA, the CDR3 is TGTGCCAGCAGCTCCGGGACAGGAAACACCATATATTTT.

The chain is built from TRBV28 and TRBJ1-5; 7 bases are shared with TRBD1. With 5 bases clipped from V and 6 bases from J, the junction kept 7 bases outside the gene matches. This CDR3 has 14 residues. Germline values: CDR1 MDHEN, CDR2 SYDVKM. CDR3 coding DNA: TGTGCCAGCAGTGTACAGGGGAGCGGTCAGCCCCAGCATTTT. Encoded protein: CASSVQGSGQPQHF.

This chain's CDR3 is CASSLALGGNEKLFF. The CDR3, as DNA: TGCGCCAGCAGCTTGGCCCTGGGAGGAAATGAAAAACTGTTTTTT. The chain carries TRBV5-1 and TRBJ1-4; D not certain. V lost 0 bases to trimming and J lost 5 bases, with 11 bases between them. CDR3 length equals 15 residues. Germline CDR1 is SGHRS and CDR2 is YFSETQ.

The CDR3 is CASSLGEQVGENIQYF. In nucleotides, the CDR3 is TGTGCCAGCAGCTTAGGTGAACAGGTGGGCGAAAACATTCAGTACTTC. The chain is built from TRBV13 and TRBJ2-4, with a tentative D call TRBD1 (5 bases). V lost 0 bases, J lost 5 bases, and 14 bases lay in between. The CDR3 has 16 amino acids. The germline V gene encodes CDR1 PRHDT and CDR2 FYEKMQ (reference sequence).

This clone was observed a single time. The chain is built from TRBV7-3 and TRBJ2-3; possibly TRBD1 for D (5 bases). With 6 bases removed from V and 6 bases from J, the gap between germline ends came to 16 bases. The CDR3 length is 14 residues. CDR1 SGHTA and CDR2 FQGTGA come from the germline V gene. The CDR3 sequence is CASSSPAGRDTQYF. The CDR3 DNA reads TGTGCCAGCAGTTCGCCGGCAGGGCGGGATACGCAGTATTTT.

The rearrangement uses TRBV7-2 and TRBJ2-2; 8 bases match TRBD2. This CDR3 region has 17 residues. CDR1 SGHTA and CDR2 FQGNSA come from the germline V gene. J lost 5 bases, V lost 0 bases, and 8 bases had no gene match. The CDR3 is CASSLAPGGVGTGELFF. CDR3 nucleotide sequence: TGTGCCAGCAGCTTAGCCCCGGGAGGGGTAGGAACCGGGGAGCTGTTTTTT.

The chain carries TRBV7-2 and TRBJ1-4; 8 bases map to TRBD1. This CDR3 is 16 amino acids long. The V segment lost 6 bases and the J segment 6 bases; nucleotides outside the gene matches: 12. Germline CDR1 and CDR2: SGHTA and FQGNSA. The CDR3 sequence: CASSLEGTGSYEKLFF. In nucleotides, the CDR3 is TGTGCCAGCAGTCTTGAGGGGACAGGAAGCTATGAAAAACTGTTTTTT.

This chain links TRBV6-1 with TRBJ2-5; D perhaps matches TRBD2 (6 bases). Germline lookup yields CDR1 MNHNS and CDR2 SASEGT. The CDR3 has 14 amino acids. V dropped 2 bases and J dropped 7 bases, with 14 bases sitting between them. In DNA, the CDR3 is TGTGCCAGCAGTGAATCAGACTCCGGGGGGACCCAGTACTTC. This sequence encodes CASSESDSGGTQYF.

This rearrangement joins TRBV28 to TRBJ1-5; D ambiguous. This CDR3 contains 16 residues. In germline, CDR1 is MDHEN, CDR2 SYDVKM. The V and J ends lost 4 bases and 3 bases respectively, with 16 bases between them. The CDR3 is CASSSPGITSNQPQHF. The CDR3 DNA follows: TGTGCCAGCAGTTCTCCGGGAATCACTTCCAATCAGCCCCAGCATTTT.

The CDR3 spells CASSLVASGELFF. In DNA form, the CDR3 reads TGTGCCAGCAGCTTAGTGGCTTCCGGGGAGCTGTTTTTT. The chain combines TRBV7-2 with TRBJ2-2; D gene unclear. Germline V gene data show CDR1 as SGHTA and CDR2 as FQGNSA. The CDR3 is 13 amino acids. V was clipped by 1 base and J by 6 bases, with 6 bases between them.

The chain uses TRBV4-3 and TRBJ2-7; D may be TRBD2 (6 bases). Germline lookup yields CDR1 LGHNA and CDR2 YSLEER. This CDR3 is 15 amino acids long. Trimming took 1 base from V and 2 from J, leaving 12 bases between them. The CDR3 DNA follows: TGCGCCAGCAGCCAAGGAGGTGCTAGCGCCTACGAGCAGTACTTC. This sequence encodes CASSQGGASAYEQYF.

The chain recombines TRBV24-1 with TRBJ1-2; unclear D gene. Germline V lookup: CDR1 KGHDR, CDR2 SFDVKD. The CDR3 consists of 14 residues. V lost 7 bases, J lost 0 bases, and 11 bases lay in between. CDR3 amino acids: CATSSSEANYGYTF. The DNA for the CDR3 is TGTGCCACCAGCTCCTCTGAGGCTAACTATGGCTACACCTTC.

CDR3 residues: CATSDSGPGNQPQHF. Written as DNA, the CDR3 is TGTGCCACCAGTGATTCTGGGCCAGGAAATCAGCCCCAGCATTTT. The chain recombines TRBV24-1 with TRBJ1-5; D remains ambiguous. CDR1 is KGHDR and CDR2 is SFDVKD in the germline V gene. This CDR3 is built from 15 residues. V shed 2 bases and J shed 4 bases, with 11 bases lying between them.

The chain carries TRBV7-2 and TRBJ2-7; TRBD2 matches at 11 bases. V was clipped by 7 bases and J by 4 bases; unmatched bases: 9. The CDR3 length is 15 residues. The V gene's germline CDR1 is SGHTA and CDR2 FQGNSA. The CDR3 is CASKLTSGGGYEQYF. CDR3 sequence (DNA): TGTGCCAGCAAATTAACTAGCGGGGGTGGTTACGAGCAGTACTTC. Filled out from reference TRBV7-2 and TRBJ2-7, the complete variable domain reads GAGVSQSPSNKVTEKGKDVELRCDPISGHTALYWYRQSLGQGLEFLIYFQGNSAPDKSGLPSDRFSAERTGGSVSTLTIQRTQQEDSAVYLCASKLTSGGGYEQYFGPGTRLTVT.

There are a few counts of this clone. J is TRBJ1-2 and V is TRBV6-5; D is possibly TRBD1 (6 bases). CDR1 MNHEY and CDR2 SVGAGI come from the germline V gene. This CDR3 contains 14 residues. V lost 10 bases and J 7 bases, leaving 22 bases between the germline ends. Written as DNA, the CDR3 is TGTGCCACCCAGGGGAGAAGACTTGGCGTTGGCTACACCTTC. Translated, it gives CATQGRRLGVGYTF.

CDR3 amino acids: CASSLGGTRSNNEQFF. The DNA for the CDR3 is TGTGCCAGCAGCTTAGGAGGGACTAGAAGTAACAATGAGCAGTTCTTC. The chain combines TRBV11-1 with TRBJ2-1, with 8 bases matching TRBD2. The CDR3 consists of 16 residues. V dropped 1 base and J dropped 5; count of bases not matched to a gene: 7. Germline CDR1 reads SGHAT; CDR2 reads FQDESV (reference sequence).

The chain links TRBV28 to TRBJ1-1, with D possibly TRBD1 on 5 matching bases. The length of the CDR3 is 14 residues. The V gene's germline CDR1 is MDHEN and CDR2 SYDVKM. Between the trimmed V and J ends, which lost 10 bases and 1 base, there was a span of 16 bases. This CDR3 reads CATKRQGWNTEAFF. The CDR3 DNA follows: TGTGCCACCAAACGGCAGGGATGGAACACTGAAGCTTTCTTT.

This chain joins TRBV5-4 and TRBJ1-3; TRBD1 agrees at 7 bases. The CDR3 sequence is 16 residues long. Germline trimming cut 4 bases from V and 3 bases from J; bases unmatched to any gene: 10. Per germline, CDR1 SGHNT and CDR2 YYREEE (reference sequence). The CDR3, as DNA: TGTGCCAGCAGCGGAGGGGGACAGTCTTTTGGAAACACCATATATTTT. This sequence encodes CASSGGGQSFGNTIYF.

J is TRBJ2-5 and V is TRBV5-4, with 9 bases fitting TRBD2. This CDR3 spans 17 amino acids. The germline V gene encodes CDR1 SGHNT and CDR2 YYREEE (reference sequence). V lost 4 bases, J lost 4 bases, and 14 bases stayed unmatched. CDR3 coding DNA: TGTGCCAGCAGCCGCGGGGGGCCTAGCGGGAATGGAGAGACCCAGTACTTC. It encodes CASSRGGPSGNGETQYF. Full variable domain (rest looked up from reference TRBV5-4 and TRBJ2-5): ETGVTQSPTHLIKTRGQQVTLRCSSQSGHNTVSWYQQALGQGPQFIFQYYREEENGRGNFPPRFSGLQFPNYSSELNVNALELDDSALYLCASSRGGPSGNGETQYFGPGTRLLVL.

This chain uses TRBV6-5 with TRBJ1-1, with unresolved D. CDR1 and CDR2 (germline): MNHEY, SVGAGI. V dropped 5 bases and J dropped 0 bases, with 10 bases sitting between them. The CDR3 is 14 residues long. CDR3 bases: TGTGCCAGCAGTAAGCCCAATATGAACACTGAAGCTTTCTTT. Amino acid sequence: CASSKPNMNTEAFF.

This clone has more than one count but fewer than ten. This chain joins TRBV5-1 and TRBJ1-1; perhaps TRBD1 as D (6 bases). Trimming took 2 bases from V and 6 from J, leaving 8 bases between them. The CDR3 spans 12 residues. Per germline, CDR1 SGHRS and CDR2 YFSETQ. As DNA, the CDR3 is TGCGCCAGCAGCTTAAGGGGGTCTGAAGCTTTCTTT. It encodes CASSLRGSEAFF.

The V gene is TRBV28, the J gene TRBJ2-3; 9 positions agree with TRBD2. Germline values: CDR1 MDHEN, CDR2 SYDVKM. There are 13 residues in the CDR3. V gave up 6 bases and J gave up 4 bases; unmatched junction bases: 2. This chain's CDR3 is CASRASGADTQYF. CDR3 nucleotide sequence: TGTGCCAGCAGGGCTAGCGGGGCAGATACGCAGTATTTT.

The CDR3 DNA sequence: TGTGCCAGTAGTATGCAGGGCAGTAGAAGGGAAAAACTGTTTTTT. It encodes CASSMQGSRREKLFF. The J gene is TRBJ1-4, the V gene TRBV19; possible D gene TRBD1, 5 bases. The ends were cut back, 3 bases at V and 8 bases at J, with 16 bases in the middle. CDR1 is LNHDA, CDR2 SQIVND, per germline (reference sequence). The CDR3 has 15 residues.